This T cell receptor (beta chain) was obtained from a study of radiotherapy plus CTLA-4 blockade in lung cancer. Using immunoSEQ multiplex PCR, the repertoire was profiled, and TCRdb retains in-frame clones only, with some absent. Of roughly 100,000 clones listed, over 65% were seen once; the top ten hold over 2%. Germline V lookup: CDR1 SGHDT, CDR2 YYEEEE. The CDR3 sequence is 14 residues long. V was trimmed by 2 bases and J by 2 bases, leaving 11 bases between them. The study, taken as a whole, reports: Blood TCR clones of tumor origin expanded after radiotherapy plus ipilimumab.

As concerns this clone: Its specificity is not known.

Specimen: peripheral blood, collected from a patient treated with radiotherapy plus ipilimumab. This receptor was obtained from a human donor with non-small cell lung cancer that progressed on radiotherapy plus ipilimumab. Some clones in this sample may be carry-over from other donors' samples. V is TRBV5-6 and J is TRBJ2-7, with unresolved D. The CDR3 DNA reads as TGTGCCAGCAGCTTAATCGGCCCTACCTACGAGCAGTACTTC. Translated, it gives CASSLIGPTYEQYF.